This T cell receptor beta chain was identified in a study of vaccination effects on CD4 cells after COVID-19. Overall study: Post-vaccine sampling took place a median of 72 days after the second dose. Findings and limits, study-wide: Vaccine-induced clones in healthy vaccinees cross-reacted with common cold coronaviruses in only 1 of 255 cases.

This clone was detected once. Its antigen is not identified. CD4+ T cells specific for antigen were expanded with viral peptide pools by the ViraFEST assay before sequencing. The culture ran for 10 days before CD4+ T cells were isolated. Each participant was administered two doses of either the BNT162b2 or the mRNA-1273 vaccine. IL-2 medium took the place of half the medium on both days 3 and 7. Some clones are missing from TCRdb's copy, which holds only in-frame ones; the method was immunoSEQ multiplex PCR. Found here are around 22,000 clones, around 70% of them singletons; the top ten hold roughly 10%. The clonotype was recovered from a human donor who received a COVID-19 vaccine. The source material was CD4+ T cells from PBMCs cultured with HCoV-NL63 spike peptides, sampled after COVID-19 vaccination.

The chain's CDR3 is CASSLVRTGDGYTF. CDR3 DNA sequence: TGTGCCAGCAGCTTGGTTCGGACAGGGGATGGCTACACCTTC. The rearrangement links TRBV5-4 to TRBJ1-2; 9 nucleotides agree with TRBD1. V lost 0 bases and J lost 6; bases outside the gene matches: 3. Germline-derived CDR1 and CDR2 are SGHNT and YYREEE (reference sequence). The CDR3 has 14 residues.